Listed below are T cell receptor beta chains from one sample, sequenced in a study of T-cell memory formation after mild COVID-19. TCRdb used MiXCR to reprocess the 5' RACE reads, holding one entry per CDR3 protein. Here the sample spans hundreds of thousands of distinct CDR3 sequences, roughly 15% being singletons. The sample taken for sequencing was PBMCs or a T cell subset sorted from them (not recorded which). These receptors originate from a man aged 18 to 30 who had mild COVID-19 (a few samples of this study predate the infection). Cell type and time point are not known. Both conserved end residues are part of each CDR3. A D gene is named only where the DNA matches it firmly. Rows give clone size only sometimes, using once, few, many, or a class for an expanded clone.

CDR3: CASRSPLMTDTYEQYF
DNA: TGTGCCAGCAGGTCCCCCCTGATGACCGATACCTACGAGCAGTACTTC
J: TRBJ2-7
D: -
V: TRBV6-6
size: -

CDR3: CASRAPAGANVLTF
DNA: TGTGCCAGCAGGGCCCCCGCCGGGGCCAACGTCCTGACTTTC
J: TRBJ2-6
D: -
V: TRBV6-5
size: few

CDR3: CSGTGGSEQYF
DNA: TGCAGCGGTACAGGGGGCAGCGAGCAGTACTTC
J: TRBJ2-7
D: TRBD1
V: TRBV29-1
size: -

CDR3: CAWSDWQGLNEQFF
DNA: TGTGCCTGGAGTGATTGGCAGGGACTGAATGAGCAGTTCTTC
J: TRBJ2-1
D: -
V: TRBV30
size: few

CDR3: CAWSRQVDGYTF
DNA: TGTGCCTGGAGTAGGCAGGTGGATGGCTACACCTTC
J: TRBJ1-2
D: -
V: TRBV30
size: few

CDR3: CASSPPKDTKYF
DNA: TGTGCCAGCTCACCACCAAAAGATACGAAGTATTTT
J: TRBJ2-3
D: -
V: TRBV18
size: -

CDR3: CASSYVGTGQETQYF
DNA: TGCGCCAGCAGCTACGTCGGGACAGGGCAAGAGACCCAGTACTTC
J: TRBJ2-5
D: TRBD1
V: TRBV5-1
size: -

CDR3: CASSQELFGGTEAFF
DNA: TGTGCCAGCAGCCAAGAGCTATTCGGGGGCACTGAAGCTTTCTTT
J: TRBJ1-1
D: -
V: TRBV4-2
size: -

CDR3: CSGVLNPGAGFFF
DNA: TGCAGCGGCGTTTTAAATCCAGGGGCCGGATTTTTCTTT
J: TRBJ1-1
D: -
V: TRBV29-1
size: -

CDR3: CASSTGLGYEQYF
DNA: TGTGCCTCCTCGACAGGGCTCGGCTACGAGCAGTACTTC
J: TRBJ2-7
D: TRBD1
V: TRBV19
size: -

CDR3: CATKTGVNTGELFF
DNA: TGCGCGACCAAGACAGGGGTTAACACCGGGGAGCTGTTTTTT
J: TRBJ2-2
D: TRBD1
V: TRBV5-1
size: -

CDR3: CASMPTTGGPYNEQFF
DNA: TGTGCCAGCATGCCCACTACAGGGGGCCCGTACAATGAGCAGTTCTTC
J: TRBJ2-1
D: TRBD1
V: TRBV14
size: -

CDR3: CASSLGQGFYETQYF
DNA: TGTGCCAGCAGTTTGGGACAGGGTTTCTACGAGACCCAGTACTTC
J: TRBJ2-5
D: TRBD1
V: TRBV12-3/TRBV12-4
size: many

CDR3: CSVLDNTDTQYF
DNA: TGCAGCGTTCTGGACAACACAGATACGCAGTATTTT
J: TRBJ2-3
D: -
V: TRBV29-1
size: -

CDR3: CASSQRGLAGEETQYF
DNA: TGTGCCAGCAGCCAAAGGGGACTAGCGGGGGAAGAAACGCAGTATTTT
J: TRBJ2-3
D: TRBD2
V: TRBV4-2
size: -

CDR3: CASSLPGAQSGAHEQFF
DNA: TGTGCCAGCAGCTTGCCCGGGGCTCAATCAGGTGCCCATGAGCAGTTCTTC
J: TRBJ2-1
D: -
V: TRBV5-6
size: many

CDR3: CASSYSASGALYEQYF
DNA: TGTGCCAGCAGTTACTCCGCTTCGGGGGCCCTCTACGAGCAGTACTTC
J: TRBJ2-7
D: -
V: TRBV6-5
size: few

CDR3: CASSQVGGALREQYF
DNA: TGCGCCAGCAGCCAAGTGGGTGGGGCCTTACGCGAGCAGTACTTC
J: TRBJ2-7
D: -
V: TRBV4-3
size: many

CDR3: CASKNYGYTF
DNA: TGTGCCAGTAAGAACTATGGCTACACCTTC
J: TRBJ1-2
D: -
V: TRBV19
size: few

CDR3: CASSLVSAGELFF
DNA: TGCGCCAGCAGCTTGGTATCGGCCGGGGAGCTGTTTTTT
J: TRBJ2-2
D: -
V: TRBV5-1
size: few

CDR3: CASSPGPLGSSGIRTQYF
DNA: TGTGCCAGCAGCCCGGGCCCCCTAGGCTCTAGCGGAATTCGGACCCAGTACTTC
J: TRBJ2-5
D: TRBD2
V: TRBV12-3/TRBV12-4
size: -

CDR3: CASSQALTGGAAEAFF
DNA: TGTGCCAGCAGCCAAGCGTTGACAGGGGGCGCGGCTGAAGCTTTCTTT
J: TRBJ1-1
D: TRBD1
V: TRBV4-2
size: many

CDR3: CASSQGTGMNIQYF
DNA: TGTGCCAGCAGCCAAGGGACAGGGATGAACATTCAGTACTTC
J: TRBJ2-4
D: TRBD1
V: TRBV9
size: few

CDR3: CASGYLGRSNEQFF
DNA: TGTGCCAGCGGGTATCTTGGACGGTCCAATGAGCAGTTCTTC
J: TRBJ2-1
D: -
V: TRBV2
size: few

CDR3: CASIYPDRANDEQFF
DNA: TGTGCTAGTATTTACCCGGACAGGGCAAACGATGAGCAGTTCTTC
J: TRBJ2-1
D: TRBD1
V: TRBV12-5
size: few

CDR3: CASSLDGGAGANVLTF
DNA: TGCGCCAGCAGCTTGGATGGGGGCGCTGGGGCCAACGTCCTGACTTTC
J: TRBJ2-6
D: -
V: TRBV5-1
size: many

CDR3: CASTGLETQYF
DNA: TGCGCCAGCACGGGGTTAGAGACCCAGTACTTC
J: TRBJ2-5
D: -
V: TRBV5-1
size: -

CDR3: CATSRGGTGAWGYTF
DNA: TGTGCCACCAGCAGAGGCGGCACGGGGGCTTGGGGCTACACCTTC
J: TRBJ1-2
D: -
V: TRBV15
size: -

CDR3: CASSLAPGQPQHF
DNA: TGTGCCAGCAGTTTAGCCCCGGGACAGCCCCAGCATTTT
J: TRBJ1-5
D: -
V: TRBV12-3/TRBV12-4
size: -

CDR3: CASSVVGTSAEQFF
DNA: TGTGCCAGCAGCGTAGTCGGGACTAGCGCTGAGCAGTTCTTC
J: TRBJ2-1
D: TRBD2
V: TRBV9
size: -

CDR3: CASSERDYEQYF
DNA: TGTGCCAGCAGTGAAAGGGACTACGAGCAGTACTTC
J: TRBJ2-7
D: -
V: TRBV2
size: -

CDR3: CSVEVSGTENYEQYF
DNA: TGCAGCGTTGAAGTATCGGGGACAGAGAACTACGAGCAGTACTTC
J: TRBJ2-7
D: TRBD1
V: TRBV29-1
size: once

CDR3: CASSQDRGTGSLSYEQYF
DNA: TGCGCCAGCAGCCAAGATAGAGGGACAGGGTCCCTTTCCTACGAGCAGTACTTC
J: TRBJ2-7
D: TRBD1
V: TRBV4-3
size: many

CDR3: CASSLEAGTSFYEQYF
DNA: TGCGCCAGCAGCTTGGAGGCCGGGACTAGTTTCTACGAGCAGTACTTC
J: TRBJ2-7
D: TRBD2
V: TRBV5-1
size: -

CDR3: CSVMRGPQETQYF
DNA: TGCAGCGTGATGCGGGGGCCCCAAGAGACCCAGTACTTC
J: TRBJ2-5
D: -
V: TRBV29-1
size: -

CDR3: CASSLGLAGGPVETQYF
DNA: TGTGCCAGCAGCTTAGGACTAGCGGGAGGGCCCGTCGAGACCCAGTACTTC
J: TRBJ2-5
D: TRBD2
V: TRBV5-5
size: -

CDR3: CASSQAPVPPPDTQYF
DNA: TGCGCCAGCAGCCAAGCTCCGGTTCCCCCCCCGGATACGCAGTATTTT
J: TRBJ2-3
D: -
V: TRBV4-1
size: -

CDR3: CASSQSWRAPTEAFF
DNA: TGTGCCAGCAGCCAAAGTTGGAGGGCTCCCACTGAAGCTTTCTTT
J: TRBJ1-1
D: -
V: TRBV14
size: -

CDR3: CASTVGYNSPLHF
DNA: TGTGCCAGCACCGTAGGCTATAATTCACCCCTCCACTTT
J: TRBJ1-6
D: -
V: TRBV6-4
size: -

CDR3: CASSLEGAQSPLHF
DNA: TGCGCCAGCAGCTTGGAGGGGGCTCAATCACCCCTCCACTTT
J: TRBJ1-6
D: TRBD1
V: TRBV5-1
size: -

CDR3: CAWSGPSNQPQHF
DNA: TGTGCCTGGAGTGGTCCTAGCAATCAGCCCCAGCATTTT
J: TRBJ1-5
D: -
V: TRBV30
size: few

CDR3: CASSRTGQSGTEAFF
DNA: TGCGCCAGCAGCAGAACGGGACAAAGTGGCACTGAAGCTTTCTTT
J: TRBJ1-1
D: -
V: TRBV5-1
size: -

CDR3: CASSLNSGGPITADTQYF
DNA: TGTGCCAGCAGCTTAAATAGCGGGGGGCCCATTACGGCAGATACGCAGTATTTT
J: TRBJ2-3
D: TRBD2
V: TRBV7-3
size: -

CDR3: CASRGTEDSEQYF
DNA: TGTGCCAGCAGAGGAACAGAAGATAGCGAGCAGTACTTC
J: TRBJ2-7
D: -
V: TRBV12-3/TRBV12-4
size: few

CDR3: CATRRSGLRTDTQYF
DNA: TGTGCCACCCGGAGGTCGGGGCTACGCACAGATACGCAGTATTTT
J: TRBJ2-3
D: -
V: TRBV6-4
size: -

CDR3: CASSHGTPADTQYF
DNA: TGCGCCAGCAGCCACGGGACCCCGGCAGATACGCAGTATTTT
J: TRBJ2-3
D: -
V: TRBV4-3
size: -

CDR3: CSVGRAGVQDTQYF
DNA: TGCAGCGTTGGACGAGCGGGGGTTCAAGATACGCAGTATTTT
J: TRBJ2-3
D: TRBD2
V: TRBV29-1
size: -

CDR3: CASSLGAGNTIYF
DNA: TGCGCCAGCAGCTTGGGGGCTGGAAACACCATATATTTT
J: TRBJ1-3
D: -
V: TRBV5-1
size: many

CDR3: CATSALRVGGDNEQFF
DNA: TGTGCCACCAGTGCCCTTCGGGTTGGCGGAGACAATGAGCAGTTCTTC
J: TRBJ2-1
D: -
V: TRBV24-1
size: -

CDR3: CASILARDSYGYTF
DNA: TGTGCCAGCATCCTTGCCCGGGACAGCTATGGCTACACCTTC
J: TRBJ1-2
D: TRBD1
V: TRBV12-3/TRBV12-4
size: few